This T cell receptor (beta chain) originates from a study of CD8 T cells in Susac syndrome. V was pared by 6 bases and J by 5 bases, with 12 bases of the junction left unmatched. This CDR3 has 15 amino acids. CDR1 and CDR2 from the germline V gene are DFQATT and SNEGSKA (reference sequence). The study used healthy donors as controls matched for age and sex. Roughly 0.45 to 1 ug RNA was reverse transcribed with random hexamers. TCR beta CDR3 was amplified by immunoSEQ covering 54 Vbeta and 13 Jbeta. One entry per CDR3 protein results from TCRdb running MiXCR on the immunoSEQ multiplex PCR reads. The data hold some 180,000 distinct CDR3 sequences, with about 94% observed a single time.

The sample taken for sequencing was CD4+ T cells from PBMCs. This chain links TRBV20-1 with TRBJ1-2, with 10 bases aligning to TRBD1. This receptor was taken from a human donor in good health. In DNA form, the CDR3 reads TGCAGTGCGTCTACCGGGACAGGGGTCTCTTATGGCTACACCTTC. Residues: CSASTGTGVSYGYTF.